The 30 T cell receptor beta chains reported below all come from one sample, sequenced in a study of cytomegalovirus exposure and HLA in healthy donors. The PCR ran on 60 Vbeta and 13 Jbeta primers. Method: immunoSEQ multiplex PCR; TCRdb's copy keeps in-frame clones and lacks some. Altogether 160,000 or so clones are present, roughly four fifths being singletons, with the ten largest covering over 4%. The sequenced sample consisted of PBMCs. These receptors were collected from a man aged 45-65 years in good health and CMV-seropositive.

This clone was found a few times. V and J are TRBV7-9 and TRBJ2-1; TRBD2 agrees at 10 bases. This CDR3 spans 17 amino acids. Germline V CDR1 and CDR2: SEHNR, FQNEAQ (reference sequence). Germline trimming cut 1 base from V and 3 bases from J; bases unmatched to any gene: 6. The CDR3 bases are TGTGCCAGCAGCTTAGAGTCTAGCGGGGGCGTCTACAATGAGCAGTTCTTC. This translates into CASSLESSGGVYNEQFF. Full variable domain (remainder filled in from reference TRBV7-9 and TRBJ2-1): DTGVSQNPRHKITKRGQNVTFRCDPISEHNRLYWYRQTLGQGPEFLTYFQNEAQLEKSRLLSDRFSAERPKGSFSTLEIQRTEQGDSAMYLCASSLESSGGVYNEQFFGPGTRLTVL.

The genes are TRBV6-5 and TRBJ2-2, with 7 positions matching TRBD2. The CDR3 consists of 15 residues. Unmatched junction bases numbered 7, after V lost 2 bases and J lost 7 bases. Germline-derived CDR1 and CDR2 are MNHEY and SVGAGI. The chain's CDR3 is CASSYEAGSVGELFF. In DNA, the CDR3 is TGTGCCAGCAGTTACGAAGCGGGATCGGTCGGGGAGCTGTTTTTT.

This clone has more than one count but fewer than ten. The genes are TRBV7-8 and TRBJ1-5; D call uncertain. CDR3 length: 16 residues. Germline CDR1 SGHVS, CDR2 FQNEAQ. V dropped 2 bases and J dropped 0 bases, with 11 bases sitting between them. DNA for the CDR3: TGTGCCAGCAGCTTAATGGCCCTAGATAGCAATCAGCCCCAGCATTTT. Translated: CASSLMALDSNQPQHF.

The chain links TRBV6-1 to TRBJ2-1; 10 bases are a match to TRBD2. The CDR3 has 15 residues. After removal of 4 bases from V and 5 bases from J, the junction contained 5 bases not matched to a gene. Germline CDR1 MNHNS, CDR2 SASEGT. In DNA form, the CDR3 reads TGTGCCAGCAGTGTAATGGGACTAGCGAACAATGAGCAGTTCTTC. It codes for CASSVMGLANNEQFF.

The V call is TRBV10-3, the J call TRBJ2-1; D is uncertain. Germline loops: CDR1 ENHRY, CDR2 SYGVKD. The length of the CDR3 is 15 residues. V gave up 4 bases and J gave up 6 bases, with 16 bases separating them. The CDR3 loop reads CAISAIEVPGNEQFF. The CDR3 coding sequence is TGTGCCATCAGTGCCATAGAGGTACCTGGCAATGAGCAGTTCTTC.

CDR3 sequence (DNA): TGTGCCAGCTCACCACGGAGGGATTTTAACACTGAAGCTTTCTTT. It specifies CASSPRRDFNTEAFF. The chain couples TRBV18 to TRBJ1-1; the D is unclear. CDR1 is KGHSH and CDR2 is LQKENI in the germline V gene. This CDR3 contains 15 residues. V lost 1 base and J lost 2, with 11 bases in between.

This clone was observed a single time. This chain uses TRBV4-3 with TRBJ2-7; D remains unclear. The CDR3 has 14 residues. Trimming pared 0 bases from V and 1 base from J, leaving 7 bases between. In germline, CDR1 is LGHNA, CDR2 YSLEER. The CDR3 DNA follows: TGCGCCAGCAGCCAAGATCTTGAGTCCTACGAGCAGTACTTC. Encoded protein: CASSQDLESYEQYF.

This chain connects TRBV23-1 to TRBJ2-7; TRBD2 is a possible D gene (5 bases). TRBV23-1 is known as an ORF, though its function is uncertain. The ends were cut back, 2 bases at V and 3 bases at J, with 11 bases in the middle. CDR3 length: 14 residues. For the CDR3, the DNA is TGCGCCAGCAGTCAAGCGGCGGCGGGCTACGAGCAGTACTTC. Translating gives CASSQAAAGYEQYF.

The chain combines TRBV28 with TRBJ2-1; 10 nucleotides line up with TRBD2. Germline assignment: CDR1 MDHEN and CDR2 SYDVKM. This CDR3 is built from 15 residues. V lost 5 bases to trimming and J lost 7 bases; unmatched junction nucleotides: 8. CDR3 bases: TGTGCCAGCAGTACGCTAGCGGGAGTAGGTAATGAGCAGTTCTTC. It translates to CASSTLAGVGNEQFF.

The chain uses TRBV5-1 and TRBJ2-5; TRBD1 agrees at 9 bases. V dropped 2 bases and J dropped 4; count of bases not matched to a gene: 3. CDR3 length: 14 residues. The germline gives CDR1 SGHRS, CDR2 YFSETQ. This CDR3 reads CASSLDRGGETQYF. DNA for the CDR3: TGCGCCAGCAGCTTAGACAGGGGGGGAGAGACCCAGTACTTC. Combining the CDR3 with reference TRBV5-1 and TRBJ2-5 gives the whole variable domain KAGVTQTPRYLIKTRGQQVTLSCSPISGHRSVSWYQQTPGQGLQFLFEYFSETQRNKGNFPGRFSGRQFSNSRSEMNVSTLELGDSALYLCASSLDRGGETQYFGPGTRLLVL.

The V and J genes are TRBV18 and TRBJ2-6; 7 bases align to TRBD1. V was clipped by 2 bases and J by 0 bases; unmatched bases: 1. The CDR3 has 16 amino acids. Germline loops: CDR1 KGHSH, CDR2 LQKENI. This chain's CDR3 is CASSPDRVSGANVLTF. CDR3 nucleotides: TGTGCCAGCTCACCAGACAGGGTCTCTGGGGCCAACGTCCTGACTTTC.

This chain links TRBV18 with TRBJ2-1; a possible D gene is TRBD1 (6 bases). Germline CDR1 reads KGHSH; CDR2 reads LQKENI. Trimming took off 3 bases at V and 6 bases at J, with 6 bases between the two ends. The CDR3 spans 12 residues. CDR3 loop: CASSPTGNEQFF. The CDR3 nucleotides read TGTGCCAGCTCACCGACAGGCAATGAGCAGTTCTTC.

The sample holds one count of this clone. The chain combines TRBV28 with TRBJ1-5, with 7 bases matching TRBD1. The germline V gene encodes CDR1 MDHEN and CDR2 SYDVKM. This CDR3 has 14 amino acids. The J segment lost 5 bases and the V segment lost 3 bases, leaving 4 bases of the junction unmatched. The DNA of the CDR3 is TGTGCCAGCAGTTTTGCGGACAGGTATCAGCCCCAGCATTTT. Translated, it gives CASSFADRYQPQHF.

The chain links TRBV18 to TRBJ1-4; D unclear. This CDR3 comprises 14 residues. The V end was cut by 5 bases, the J end by 5 bases, with 12 bases between. Germline CDR1 reads KGHSH; CDR2 reads LQKENI. Here the CDR3 DNA reads TGTGCCAGCTCATCTTCGGTCACCAATGAAAAACTGTTTTTT. This codes for CASSSSVTNEKLFF.

The chain joins TRBV5-6 to TRBJ2-1; D is unclear. CDR3 size: 13 residues. With 1 base removed from V and 5 bases from J, the gap between germline ends came to 7 bases. Germline values: CDR1 SGHDT, CDR2 YYEEEE. The CDR3 DNA sequence: TGTGCCAGCAGCTTGTACTACCACAATGAGCAGTTCTTC. Encoded protein: CASSLYYHNEQFF.

J is TRBJ2-6 and V is TRBV19, with 7 bases that match TRBD1. The CDR3 consists of 16 residues. CDR1 and CDR2 from the germline V gene are LNHDA and SQIVND (reference sequence). V lost 5 bases, J lost 0 bases, and 4 bases stayed unmatched. For the CDR3, the DNA is TGTGCCAGTAGTCTCGACAGGGCCTCTGGGGCCAACGTCCTGACTTTC. Translating gives CASSLDRASGANVLTF. Full variable domain (outside the CDR3, taken from reference TRBV19 and TRBJ2-6): DGGITQSPKYLFRKEGQNVTLSCEQNLNHDAMYWYRQDPGQGLRLIYYSQIVNDFQKGDIAEGYSVSREKKESFPLTVTSAQKNPTAFYLCASSLDRASGANVLTFGAGSRLTVL.

This rearrangement joins TRBV5-6 to TRBJ2-7, with TRBD2 matching over 9 bases. The CDR3 covers 15 residues. J was trimmed by 3 bases and V by 3 bases; bases with no gene match: 7. CDR1 is SGHDT and CDR2 is YYEEEE in the germline V gene. CDR3 sequence (DNA): TGTGCCAGCAGCTCCATAAAAGCGGGAGGCTACGAGCAGTACTTC. Amino acids: CASSSIKAGGYEQYF.

The chain carries TRBV5-1 and TRBJ1-1; 7 nucleotides match TRBD1. The V gene end was trimmed by 4 bases and the J gene end by 0 bases; junction bases not matched to a gene: 6. Germline V CDR1 and CDR2: SGHRS, YFSETQ. This CDR3 region has 15 residues. The CDR3 bases are TGCGCCAGCAGCCAGGGACAGCCCATGAACACTGAAGCTTTCTTT. This codes for CASSQGQPMNTEAFF.

This clone has just a few counts. V usage is TRBV5-3 and J usage is TRBJ2-7; a weak D match, TRBD1 (6 bases). TRBV5-3 is classed as an ORF, of uncertain function. The V end was cut by 0 bases, the J end by 5 bases, with 12 bases between. This CDR3 spans 14 amino acids. The CDR3 reads CARSLVQGTHEQYF. DNA for the CDR3: TGTGCCAGAAGCTTGGTACAGGGTACCCACGAGCAGTACTTC.

V gene TRBV7-2 combines with J gene TRBJ1-2, with a possible D match to TRBD1 (6 bases). V gave up 0 bases and J gave up 7 bases, with 15 bases separating them. The germline V gene has CDR1 SGHTA and CDR2 FQGNSA. This CDR3 has 15 amino acids. CDR3 loop: CASSLAMGGAGGYTF. The CDR3 DNA is TGTGCCAGCAGCTTAGCGATGGGGGGGGCCGGTGGCTACACCTTC. Variable domain in full (rest from reference TRBV7-2 and TRBJ1-2): GAGVSQSPSNKVTEKGKDVELRCDPISGHTALYWYRQSLGQGLEFLIYFQGNSAPDKSGLPSDRFSAERTGGSVSTLTIQRTQQEDSAVYLCASSLAMGGAGGYTFGSGTRLTVV.

The chain joins TRBV9 to TRBJ2-3, with 8 bases identical to TRBD1. The CDR3 consists of 16 residues. The V gene's germline CDR1 is SGDLS and CDR2 YYNGEE. With 4 bases clipped from V and 0 bases from J, the junction kept 7 bases outside the gene matches. This CDR3 is CASSSRTGTSTDTQYF. The CDR3 DNA follows: TGTGCCAGCAGCTCTCGGACAGGGACCAGCACAGATACGCAGTATTTT.

The gene calls are TRBV7-9 and TRBJ2-3; D remains ambiguous. This CDR3 is built from 14 residues. The germline gives CDR1 SEHNR, CDR2 FQNEAQ (reference sequence). V lost 1 base, J lost 1 base, and 6 bases lay in between. CDR3 amino acids: CASSLVTGTDTQYF. CDR3 nucleotide sequence: TGTGCCAGCAGCTTAGTCACAGGCACAGATACGCAGTATTTT. The full variable domain, with the rest looked up from reference TRBV7-9 and TRBJ2-3, is DTGVSQNPRHKITKRGQNVTFRCDPISEHNRLYWYRQTLGQGPEFLTYFQNEAQLEKSRLLSDRFSAERPKGSFSTLEIQRTEQGDSAMYLCASSLVTGTDTQYFGPGTRLTVL.

The chain uses TRBV2 and TRBJ2-1; 7 bases align to TRBD2. Germline V gene data show CDR1 as SNHLY and CDR2 as FYNNEI. The CDR3 is 13 residues long. The junction had 6 bases not matched to a gene; V was cut back by 6 bases and J by 7 bases. The DNA for the CDR3 is TGTGCCAGCAGGGGGGAGGGAACGAATGAGCAGTTCTTC. This gives the protein CASRGEGTNEQFF.

The chain is built from TRBV30 and TRBJ1-6, with unresolved D. Germline V gene sequence: CDR1 GTSNPN, CDR2 SVGIG (reference sequence). This CDR3 is built from 11 residues. V lost 0 bases and J lost 13, with 7 bases in between. This CDR3 is CAWSVRSPLHF. DNA for the CDR3: TGTGCCTGGAGTGTACGGTCCCCCCTCCACTTT.

The chain recombines TRBV7-2 with TRBJ1-2, with a possible D match to TRBD1 (6 bases). Trimming stripped 1 base from V and 8 bases from J, with 14 bases between. CDR3 size: 14 residues. The V gene's germline CDR1 is SGHTA and CDR2 FQGNSA. Written as DNA, the CDR3 is TGTGCCAGCAGCTTAGAGGTGGGGGCAGGGGGCTACACCTTC. Amino acids: CASSLEVGAGGYTF. Filled out from reference TRBV7-2 and TRBJ1-2, the complete variable domain reads GAGVSQSPSNKVTEKGKDVELRCDPISGHTALYWYRQSLGQGLEFLIYFQGNSAPDKSGLPSDRFSAERTGGSVSTLTIQRTQQEDSAVYLCASSLEVGAGGYTFGSGTRLTVV.

The chain carries TRBV28 and TRBJ1-2, with D possibly TRBD1 on 6 matching bases. Trimming pared 4 bases from V and 5 bases from J, leaving 17 bases between. Germline-derived CDR1 and CDR2 are MDHEN and SYDVKM. CDR3 size: 15 residues. The DNA of the CDR3 is TGTGCCAGCAGTTCCCCCTCGGGGGGGGCATATGGCTACACCTTC. Translated, it gives CASSSPSGGAYGYTF.

This clone has just one count. The CDR3 coding sequence is TGTGCCACTGGGCGACCCTCTGGAAACACCATATATTTT. As protein: CATGRPSGNTIYF. This rearrangement joins TRBV28 to TRBJ1-3; D is ambiguous. The ends were cut back, 10 bases at V and 0 bases at J, with 10 bases in the middle. The germline V gene encodes CDR1 MDHEN and CDR2 SYDVKM. This CDR3 region has 13 residues.

The rearrangement links TRBV4-1 to TRBJ2-2; a weak D match, TRBD1 (6 bases). Germline V gene sequence: CDR1 MGHRA, CDR2 YSYEKL. The CDR3 has 16 amino acids. The ends were cut back, 4 bases at V and 1 base at J, with 13 bases in the middle. The CDR3 nucleotides read TGCGCCAGCAGCCCACCGGGACAAATGAACACCGGGGAGCTGTTTTTT. It is translated as CASSPPGQMNTGELFF.

This chain links TRBV2 with TRBJ1-6; 9 bases agree with TRBD1. V shed 8 bases and J 7 bases; nucleotides not matched to a gene: 6. This CDR3 has 14 amino acids. Germline CDR1 SNHLY, CDR2 FYNNEI. The CDR3 loop is CASGLGQGNSPLHF. CDR3 sequence (DNA): TGTGCCAGCGGCCTGGGACAGGGAAATTCACCCCTCCACTTT.

V is TRBV4-3 and J is TRBJ2-3; 9 bases are a match to TRBD2. The germline CDR1 and CDR2 sequences are LGHNA and YSLEER. The length of the CDR3 is 17 residues. With V trimmed by 4 bases and J by 0 bases, 8 bases remained unmatched. CDR3 amino acids: CASSPILAGLSTDTQYF. Here the CDR3 DNA reads TGCGCCAGCAGCCCTATTCTAGCGGGGTTGAGCACAGATACGCAGTATTTT.